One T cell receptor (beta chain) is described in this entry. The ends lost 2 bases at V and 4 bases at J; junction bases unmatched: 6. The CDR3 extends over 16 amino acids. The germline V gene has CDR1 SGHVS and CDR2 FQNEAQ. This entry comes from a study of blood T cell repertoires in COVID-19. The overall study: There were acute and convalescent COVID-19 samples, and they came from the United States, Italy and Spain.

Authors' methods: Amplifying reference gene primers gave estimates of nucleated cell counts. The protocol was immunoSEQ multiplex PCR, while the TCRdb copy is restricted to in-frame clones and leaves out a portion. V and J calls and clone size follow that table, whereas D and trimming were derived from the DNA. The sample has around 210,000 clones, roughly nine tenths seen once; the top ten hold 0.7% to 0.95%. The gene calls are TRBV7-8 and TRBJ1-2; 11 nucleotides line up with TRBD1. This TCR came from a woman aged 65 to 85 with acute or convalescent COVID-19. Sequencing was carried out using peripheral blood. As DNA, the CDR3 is TGTGCCAGCAGCTTAACCCCGGGGACAGGGGGCTATGGCTACACCTTC. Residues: CASSLTPGTGGYGYTF.